Detailed here is one TCR beta chain. Generated by immunoSEQ multiplex PCR, the TCRdb table keeps only in-frame clones and is missing some. The top ten hold roughly 11% of the sample, which has 200,000 to 250,000 clones, more than 70% seen once. The entry originates in a study of cytotoxic CD8 clonotypes in ibrutinib-treated CLL. Per germline, CDR1 SGHDT and CDR2 YYEEEE. Trimming removed 2 bases from V and 4 bases from J, with 7 bases in between. The CDR3 length is 13 residues. This sequence originates from a human donor with chronic lymphocytic leukemia. This sample comprised PBMCs, obtained after 12 months of ibrutinib treatment. The rearrangement links TRBV5-6 to TRBJ1-3, with D unresolved. CDR3 sequence (DNA): TGTGCCAGCAGCTTCGGGGTAGGAAACACCATATATTTT. This sequence encodes CASSFGVGNTIYF.